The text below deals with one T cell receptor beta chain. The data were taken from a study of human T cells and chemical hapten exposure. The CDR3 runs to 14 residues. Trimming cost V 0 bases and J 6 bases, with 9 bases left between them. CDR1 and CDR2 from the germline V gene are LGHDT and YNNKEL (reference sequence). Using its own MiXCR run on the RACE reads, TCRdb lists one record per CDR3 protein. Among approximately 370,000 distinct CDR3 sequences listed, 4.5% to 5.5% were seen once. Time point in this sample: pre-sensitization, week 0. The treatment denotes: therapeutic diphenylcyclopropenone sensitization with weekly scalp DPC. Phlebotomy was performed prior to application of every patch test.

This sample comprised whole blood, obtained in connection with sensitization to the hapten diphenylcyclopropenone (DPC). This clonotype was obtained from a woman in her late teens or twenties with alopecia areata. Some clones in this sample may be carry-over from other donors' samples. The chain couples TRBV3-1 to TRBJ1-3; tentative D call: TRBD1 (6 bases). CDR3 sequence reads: CASSQEGQPNTIYF. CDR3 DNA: TGTGCCAGCAGCCAAGAGGGACAACCAAACACCATATATTTT.